This is a list of T cell receptor beta chains from one sample in a study of blood T cell repertoires in COVID-19. Assay: immunoSEQ multiplex PCR; the TCRdb copy retains only in-frame clones and omits some. The sample consists of about 46,000 clones, roughly nine tenths of them appearing once. The sequenced sample consisted of PBMCs or T cells enriched from blood (not recorded which). Receptors were obtained from a woman aged 45-65 years who had recovered from COVID-19. Both conserved end residues are part of each CDR3. The D gene is left open where the match is weak. Rows may omit the clone size; those that give it use once, few, many or a size class.

clone size	D gene	J gene	V gene	CDR3 DNA	CDR3 protein
-	TRBD1	TRBJ2-5	TRBV20-1	TGCAGTGCTAGTGACAGGGGTACACCTTCCCAAGAGACCCAGTACTTC	CSASDRGTPSQETQYF
-	-	TRBJ2-1	TRBV12-3/TRBV12-4	TGTGCCAGCAGTTTTGACACGAATGAGCAGTTCTTC	CASSFDTNEQFF
-	TRBD2	TRBJ2-4	TRBV7-2	TGTGCCAGCAGCCCCGGGGGGGGACGCCGAAAAAACATTCAGTACTTC	CASSPGGGRRKNIQYF
-	TRBD2	TRBJ2-1	TRBV7-9	TGTGCCAGCAGCCGCGGACTAGCGGGAAATCTTGATGAGCAGTTCTTC	CASSRGLAGNLDEQFF
-	TRBD1	TRBJ2-2	TRBV5-4	TGTGCCAGCAGCTTCGGACAGGCGAACACCGGGGAGCTGTTTTTT	CASSFGQANTGELFF
-	-	TRBJ2-1	TRBV11-2	TGTGCCAGCAGCTTCTTCCGCTCGGGCAATGAGCAGTTCTTC	CASSFFRSGNEQFF
-	-	TRBJ2-5	TRBV7-9	TGTGCCAGCAGCTTCGATAGAGAGACCCAGTACTTC	CASSFDRETQYF
-	-	TRBJ2-1	TRBV7-2	TGTGCCAGCAGCCCCCGTCTCAATGAGCAGTTCTTC	CASSPRLNEQFF
-	-	TRBJ1-1	TRBV4-2	TGTGCCAGCAGCCAAGGCCCAGGGGACACTGAAGCTTTCTTT	CASSQGPGDTEAFF
-	TRBD2	TRBJ2-3	TRBV6-1	TGTGCCAGCAGTGAAGAGGGACTAGCAGCCGGGACTGGTACGCAGTATTTT	CASSEEGLAAGTGTQYF
-	TRBD1	TRBJ1-5	TRBV7-8	TGTGCCAGCAGCTCCGGACAGGGGGCTCAGCCCCAGCATTTT	CASSSGQGAQPQHF
-	-	TRBJ1-2	TRBV4-3	TGCGCCAGCAGCCAAGATTGGGGGGAGGGGAATGTACACGATGGCTACACCTTC	CASSQDWGEGNVHDGYTF
-	-	TRBJ2-6	TRBV27	TGTGCCGCAGGGGCCGCCAGGGCTGGGGCCAACGTCCTGACTTTC	CAAGAARAGANVLTF
-	TRBD1	TRBJ1-1	TRBV24-1	TGTGCCACCAGCCGACAGGGCAACACTGAAGCTTTCTTT	CATSRQGNTEAFF
-	TRBD1	TRBJ1-1	TRBV28	TGTGCCAGCAGTTTAGACGGACAGGGGGCTTGGAAAGCTTTCTTT	CASSLDGQGAWKAFF
-	TRBD2	TRBJ2-7	TRBV28	TGTGCCAGCAGCCCCGCGGGACTAGCCTACGAGCAGTACTTC	CASSPAGLAYEQYF
-	TRBD1	TRBJ2-7	TRBV3-1/TRBV3-2	TGTGCCAGCAGCCAACGTAACAGGGGGAACTACGAGCAGTACTTC	CASSQRNRGNYEQYF
few	-	TRBJ1-6	TRBV7-2	TGTGCCAGCAGCCTCACAGAAAATTCACCCCTCCACTTT	CASSLTENSPLHF
-	TRBD2	TRBJ2-3	TRBV10-3	TGTGCCATCAGTGAGTCGCGGGGGACTAGCGGCACAGATACGCAGTATTTT	CAISESRGTSGTDTQYF
-	TRBD2	TRBJ2-3	TRBV6-6	TGTGCCAGCAGTGGTAGCGGGAGTGGTTCTGATACGCAGTATTTT	CASSGSGSGSDTQYF
-	-	TRBJ2-1	TRBV25-1	TGTGCCAGCAGTGGCCATTGGAGTAGTGAGCAGTTCTTC	CASSGHWSSEQFF
-	TRBD1	TRBJ1-5	TRBV19	TGTGCCAGTAGTACGTTGGCAGGGGGAGTCAATCAGCCCCAGCATTTT	CASSTLAGGVNQPQHF
-	-	TRBJ2-5	TRBV7-2	TGTGCCAGCAGTTCACGGCGGACCAGGGGGGTAGAGACCCAGTACTTC	CASSSRRTRGVETQYF
-	-	TRBJ1-1	TRBV19	TGTGCCAGTAGTTCCGCCGGGACAACGAACACTGAAGCTTTCTTT	CASSSAGTTNTEAFF
few	TRBD1	TRBJ1-5	TRBV19	TGTGCCAGTAGTATAGGACAGGGTGGCAATCAGCCCCAGCATTTT	CASSIGQGGNQPQHF
-	-	TRBJ1-4	TRBV6-5	TGTGCCAGCAGTAGACTAGGGGTACGGGATGAAAAACTGTTTTTT	CASSRLGVRDEKLFF
-	-	TRBJ2-6	TRBV19	TGTGCCAGTAGTATATACGGTTCAGGGTCTGGGGCCAACGTCCTGACTTTC	CASSIYGSGSGANVLTF
once	-	TRBJ2-3	TRBV7-2	TGTGCCAGCAGCACGGGCGTCGGGGGAACAGATACGCAGTATTTT	CASSTGVGGTDTQYF
-	TRBD2	TRBJ2-5	TRBV29-1	TGCAGCGTCGGAGCGGGGGGCCCAGAGACCCAGTACTTC	CSVGAGGPETQYF
-	TRBD1	TRBJ1-2	TRBV29-1	TGCAGCGTCGGAGGACAGGGGGATGGCTACACCTTC	CSVGGQGDGYTF
-	-	TRBJ1-1	TRBV30	TGTGCCTGGGGGGCGGGGGGACCTGAAGCTTTCTTT	CAWGAGGPEAFF
-	-	TRBJ1-5	TRBV18	TGTGCCAGCTCACCATCCCGGGGTAGCAATCAGCCCCAGCATTTT	CASSPSRGSNQPQHF
-	TRBD1	TRBJ1-5	TRBV30	TGTGCCTGGAGTGTCCCGGGACAGGGGAGGGGGCAGCCCCAGCATTTT	CAWSVPGQGRGQPQHF
-	-	TRBJ1-6	TRBV11-2	TGTGCCAGCAGCTTCCAAGGAGAACTTAATTCACCCCTCCACTTT	CASSFQGELNSPLHF
few	TRBD1	TRBJ1-5	TRBV5-8	TGTGCCAGCAGCGCGGGACAGGGGCTGTCAAATCAGCCCCAGCATTTT	CASSAGQGLSNQPQHF
-	-	TRBJ2-1	TRBV24-1	TGTGCCACCACCGGGACTCGTGATGGGAATGAGCAGTTCTTC	CATTGTRDGNEQFF
-	-	TRBJ1-3	TRBV11-1	TGTGCCAGCAGCCCACTCCGGGGAACTGGAAACACCATATATTTT	CASSPLRGTGNTIYF
-	TRBD1	TRBJ2-2	TRBV28	TGTGCCAGCAGTTCAATCCCGGGACAGGGGATTTTCCGCGGGGAGCTGTTTTTT	CASSSIPGQGIFRGELFF
-	-	TRBJ2-7	TRBV6-5	TGTGCCAGCAGTTACGAGGGAGTGGAGGTCTACGAGCAGTACTTC	CASSYEGVEVYEQYF
-	-	TRBJ1-6	TRBV7-9	TGTGCCAGCAGTGCTGATAGCTCCTATAATTCACCCCTCCACTTT	CASSADSSYNSPLHF
-	TRBD2	TRBJ2-7	TRBV4-2	TGTGCCAGCAGCCAAGACCCGACTAGCGGGTACGAGCAGTACTTC	CASSQDPTSGYEQYF
-	-	TRBJ1-3	TRBV7-2	TGTGCCAGCAGTGCGGGGAGCTCTGGAAACACCATATATTTT	CASSAGSSGNTIYF
-	TRBD2	TRBJ2-7	TRBV7-2	TGTGCCAGCAGCTTAGGCGGGGGACGAGGCTCCTACGAGCAGTACTTC	CASSLGGGRGSYEQYF
-	-	TRBJ1-1	TRBV18	TGTGCCAGCTCACCGGACACCGGGGCTAGCGCTGAAGCTTTCTTT	CASSPDTGASAEAFF